A selection of T cell receptor beta chains follows, all from one sample in a study of identical twins. In TCRdb, the 5' RACE reads were re-called with MiXCR into one record per CDR3 protein. The sample comprises some 96,000 distinct CDR3 sequences, 4.5% to 6.5% of which are singletons, and 12% rests with the top ten. Sequences were obtained from memory T cells sorted from blood. The receptors were sampled from a woman between 45 and 60 years old in good health. Both conserved end residues are part of each CDR3. A D gene is named only where the DNA matches it firmly. The size entry is marked missing in some rows and otherwise reads once, few, many or a size class.

j_gene,v_gene,abundance,d_gene,CDR3nt,CDR3aa
TRBJ2-3,TRBV3-1,few,TRBD2,TGTGCCAGCAGCCAAGTGTATCCGACTAGCCCCAGAAACACAGATACGCAGTATTTT,CASSQVYPTSPRNTDTQYF
TRBJ2-1,TRBV5-1,many,TRBD2,TGCGCCAGCAGCCCTGGACTAGCGGGAGCAGGCGAGCAGTTCTTC,CASSPGLAGAGEQFF
TRBJ2-1,TRBV6-5,many,-,TGTGCCAGCTCCGCCAGTAGCAGCAATGAGCAGTTCTTC,CASSASSSNEQFF
TRBJ2-2,TRBV7-9,-,-,TGTGCCAGCAGCCCCGGGAGCCGATACACCGGGGAGCTTTTTTTT,CASSPGSRYTGELFF
TRBJ2-1,TRBV29-1,many,-,TGCAGCGGCTCGAACTACAATGAGCAGTTCTTC,CSGSNYNEQFF
TRBJ2-3,TRBV29-1,many,-,TGCAGCGGGCGACCCTCGGGAGCTTGGGCAGATACGCAGTATTTT,CSGRPSGAWADTQYF
TRBJ2-7,TRBV27,many,TRBD2,TGTGCCAGCAGACCACTAGCGGGACTTTACGAGCAGTACTTC,CASRPLAGLYEQYF
TRBJ1-1,TRBV4-1,-,TRBD1,TGCGCCAGCAGCCAAGGGGACAGGAACACTGAAGCTTTCTTT,CASSQGDRNTEAFF
TRBJ2-1,TRBV2,many,-,TGTGCCAGCAGTAGGGGAGGCAATGAGCAGTTCTTC,CASSRGGNEQFF
TRBJ2-5,TRBV20-1,few,-,TGCAGTGCTAGCTCCGCGGAGGGCCTCGGGGAGACCCAGTACTTC,CSASSAEGLGETQYF
TRBJ1-6,TRBV11-2,few,-,TGTGCCAGCAGCTTAGTTACCGGGAGACGGGATTCACCCCTCCACTTT,CASSLVTGRRDSPLHF
TRBJ1-5,TRBV12-3/TRBV12-4,many,-,TGTGCCAGCAGTTCTGGACAGCTTTCCGGGCCCCAGCATTTT,CASSSGQLSGPQHF
TRBJ2-1,TRBV27,many,-,TGTGCCAGCAGGGTGGGGCGGAGCTCCTACAATGAGCAGTTCTTC,CASRVGRSSYNEQFF
TRBJ1-1,TRBV5-4,many,-,TGTGCCAGCAGCCACCTTACGCGGGGGTCGACTGAAGCTTTCTTT,CASSHLTRGSTEAFF
TRBJ1-2,TRBV19,many,-,TGTGCCAGTTCCTGGGCGGGGGCCTATGGCTACACCTTC,CASSWAGAYGYTF
TRBJ1-1,TRBV9,many,-,TGTGCCAGCAGCGTAGTAACCGGAGAAGCTTTCTTT,CASSVVTGEAFF
TRBJ2-2,TRBV7-9,many,-,TGTGCCAGCAGCATGGACGCCGTGGCCGGGGAGCTGTTTTTT,CASSMDAVAGELFF
TRBJ2-1,TRBV12-3/TRBV12-4,many,-,TGTGCCAGCAGTTTAACCACAGGGTGGGGTGAGCAGTTCTTC,CASSLTTGWGEQFF
TRBJ2-6,TRBV7-9,many,-,TGTGCCAGCAGCTTAGGTCCGGGTTCTGGGGCCAACGTCCTGACTTTC,CASSLGPGSGANVLTF
TRBJ1-5,TRBV12-5,few,-,TGTGCTAGTGGTTTGGTAGAGGCTTTTAGCAATCAGCCCCAGCATTTT,CASGLVEAFSNQPQHF
TRBJ1-5,TRBV19,many,-,TGTGCCAGTAGTATGACGGCGCAGCCCCAGCATTTT,CASSMTAQPQHF
TRBJ1-5,TRBV6-6,-,-,TGTGCCAGCAGCCTACGGTCCAATCAGCCCCAGCATTTT,CASSLRSNQPQHF
TRBJ2-1,TRBV5-1,-,-,TGCGCCAGCAGCCCCATTGGGGGGAATGAGCAGTTCTTC,CASSPIGGNEQFF
TRBJ1-1,TRBV19,few,-,TGTGCCAGTAAAGTGAGGAGTAAACCTGAAGCTTTCTTT,CASKVRSKPEAFF
TRBJ2-5,TRBV5-1,many,-,TGCGCCAGCAGCTTGGGACTGCTGCAAGAGACCCAGTACTTC,CASSLGLLQETQYF
TRBJ2-4,TRBV5-1,few,TRBD2,TGCGCCAGCAGCCCCGAAGCGGGAGCTAACATTCAGTACTTC,CASSPEAGANIQYF
TRBJ2-1,TRBV27,many,-,TGTGCCAGCAGTTCGTACCATGAGCAGTTCTTC,CASSSYHEQFF
TRBJ2-7,TRBV5-5,many,TRBD1,TGTGCCAGCAGCTTAGGGACAGGGACCTACGAGCAGTACTTC,CASSLGTGTYEQYF
TRBJ1-2,TRBV6-2/TRBV6-3,many,-,TGTGCCAGCAGGAGCGACAGTCGGGGCTACACCTTC,CASRSDSRGYTF
TRBJ1-5,TRBV6-5,many,-,TGTGCCAGCAGGCAGGATGGGGGGAGGCCCCAGCATTTT,CASRQDGGRPQHF
TRBJ2-1,TRBV15,many,TRBD2,TGTGCCACCAGCTATGCTAGCGGGAGACGTGATGAGCAGTTCTTC,CATSYASGRRDEQFF
TRBJ2-4,TRBV2,-,-,TGTGCCAGCATCCTCCCTGGAGGGGCCAAAAACATTCAGTACTTC,CASILPGGAKNIQYF
TRBJ1-1,TRBV6-5,few,-,TGTGCCAGCAGTTACGACAGCATGAACACTGAAGCTTTCTTT,CASSYDSMNTEAFF
TRBJ1-1,TRBV11-3,many,-,TGTGCCAGCAGCATAATCCGGGGAGGAACTGAAGCTTTCTTT,CASSIIRGGTEAFF
TRBJ1-2,TRBV11-2,many,-,TGTGCCAGCAGCTTCGGGACACCCGTTTATGGCTACACCTTC,CASSFGTPVYGYTF
TRBJ1-5,TRBV27,many,-,TGTGCCAGCAGTAAGAGTTGGGTTCAGCCCCAGCATTTT,CASSKSWVQPQHF
TRBJ2-5,TRBV20-1,many,-,TGCAGTGCTAGTTTACCACGAGGGGAGACCCAGTACTTC,CSASLPRGETQYF
TRBJ2-7,TRBV7-9,many,TRBD2,TGTGCCAGCAGCTTATGGTTGACCGCTACTAGCGGACCCTACGAGCAGTACTTC,CASSLWLTATSGPYEQYF
TRBJ1-5,TRBV7-2,many,-,TGTGCCAGCAGCCCCGGGTTCAATCAGCCCCAGCATTTT,CASSPGFNQPQHF
TRBJ2-5,TRBV5-1,many,-,TGCGCCAGCAGCTCAGATCTAGGAGGTCAAGAGACCCAGTACTTC,CASSSDLGGQETQYF
TRBJ2-1,TRBV11-2,many,-,TGTGCCAGCAGCCCCTCCTCAAGCTCCTACAATGAGCAGTTCTTC,CASSPSSSSYNEQFF
TRBJ1-1,TRBV12-3/TRBV12-4,few,-,TGTGCCAGCAGTCCGCTAGCTATGGGGGCTTTCTTT,CASSPLAMGAFF
TRBJ2-3,TRBV20-1,many,-,TGCAGTGCTAGTCTTGGGGATACGCAGTATTTT,CSASLGDTQYF
TRBJ2-1,TRBV24-1,few,TRBD2,TGTGCCACCAGTGGTACCAGCGGGAATTATGAGCAGTTCTTC,CATSGTSGNYEQFF
TRBJ1-2,TRBV20-1,few,-,TGCAGTGCGAAGCCGGCGGACGCGCCTTATGGCTACACCTTC,CSAKPADAPYGYTF
TRBJ1-5,TRBV12-3/TRBV12-4,many,-,TGTGCCAGCACCCTACGGCGTGGACAGCCCCAGCATTTT,CASTLRRGQPQHF
TRBJ2-5,TRBV5-1,-,TRBD2,TGCGCCAGCAGCCCGGGACTAGCGCATATAGCGCGACAAGAGACCCAGTACTTC,CASSPGLAHIARQETQYF
TRBJ2-1,TRBV30,many,TRBD2,TGTGCCTGGGAACCCTCCGGGAGGGCCTTCAATGAGCAGTTCTTC,CAWEPSGRAFNEQFF
TRBJ2-3,TRBV29-1,many,TRBD2,TGCAGCGTTGAAACTAGCGCCACAGATACGCAGTATTTT,CSVETSATDTQYF
TRBJ2-1,TRBV19,once,TRBD1,TGTGCCAGTAGTATAAAGAGGACAGGGAGGTACAATGAGCAGTTCTTC,CASSIKRTGRYNEQFF
TRBJ2-7,TRBV2,-,-,TGTGCCAGCAAGGGATGGCAGGGTGAATACGAGCAGTACTTC,CASKGWQGEYEQYF
TRBJ1-5,TRBV12-3/TRBV12-4,many,-,TGTGCCAGCAGTTTAGCCAGTGGGAGCAATCAGCCCCAGCATTTT,CASSLASGSNQPQHF
TRBJ2-5,TRBV9,many,-,TGTGCCAGCAGCGTAGAAGCTAGTAAAGAGACCCAGTACTTC,CASSVEASKETQYF
TRBJ2-7,TRBV12-3/TRBV12-4,few,-,TGTGCCAGCAGTTTTAACGGCTACGAGCAGTACTTC,CASSFNGYEQYF
TRBJ2-1,TRBV6-4,few,-,TGTGCCAGCAGTGACTCACCGGAAGGGTACAATGAGCAGTTCTTC,CASSDSPEGYNEQFF
TRBJ2-1,TRBV5-1,many,-,TGCGCCAGCTCATCCCGCGGGGGCTTGGGCTACAATGAGCAGTTCTTC,CASSSRGGLGYNEQFF